The 7 T cell receptor beta chains below were found in one sample sequenced in a study of identical twins (dated by TCRdb to between 2015 and 2016). Libraries were made using 5' RACE. Sequencing was performed on an Illumina HiSeq 2000. The public reads were reprocessed in TCRdb via fastp at Q25 and MiXCR, keeping in-frame beta chains. Entries are consolidated by CDR3 protein sequence, retaining the most common genes and DNA. This sample holds hundreds of thousands of distinct CDR3 sequences; 8.5% to 9% were observed only once. The ten largest account for around 0.95% of the sample. The sample was also reused in another study, on yellow fever vaccine responses in identical twins.

The sample comprised PBMCs. These receptors were collected from a woman younger than 35 in good health.

This chain links TRBV5-1 with TRBJ2-2; TRBD2 aligns across 7 bases. The CDR3 runs 15 residues. CDR1 and CDR2 (germline): SGHRS, YFSETQ. The junction had 10 bases not matched to a gene; V was cut back by 5 bases and J by 6 bases. The CDR3 loop reads CASRMSGANPGELFF. The CDR3 DNA reads TGCGCCAGCAGAATGAGCGGGGCCAACCCCGGGGAGCTGTTTTTT.

The rearrangement uses TRBV2 and TRBJ1-4; D call uncertain. The CDR3 runs to 15 residues. V lost 4 bases, J lost 8 bases, and 17 bases lay in between. Germline V gene lookup returns CDR1 SNHLY and CDR2 FYNNEI. The CDR3 bases are TGTGCCAGCAGTGCCCAAATGAGTTCTGGGGAAAAACTGTTTTTT. Its translation is CASSAQMSSGEKLFF. The variable domain in full, completed from reference TRBV2 and TRBJ1-4, reads EPEVTQTPSHQVTQMGQEVILRCVPISNHLYFYWYRQILGQKVEFLVSFYNNEISEKSEIFDDQFSVERPDGSNFTLKIRSTKLEDSAMYFCASSAQMSSGEKLFFGSGTQLSVL.

The sample holds a few counts of this clonotype. The chain couples TRBV29-1 to TRBJ2-7, with D perhaps matching TRBD1 (6 bases). Germline V gene data show CDR1 as SQVTM and CDR2 as ANQGSEA. Deletions cut 4 bases from V and 5 bases from J, with 12 bases between. The CDR3 consists of 12 residues. The CDR3 bases are TGCAGCGTTGTTTGGGGGCGAAACGAGCAGTACTTC. This translates into CSVVWGRNEQYF.

This clonotype appeared many times. The genes are TRBV5-1 and TRBJ1-1; 9 bases are shared with TRBD1. The CDR3 covers 16 residues. Per the germline V gene, CDR1 is SGHRS and CDR2 is YFSETQ. V was clipped by 0 bases and J by 5 bases; unmatched bases: 8. The CDR3 spells CASSLGWTGVRTEAFF. CDR3 in DNA: TGCGCCAGCAGCTTGGGTTGGACAGGGGTCCGGACTGAAGCTTTCTTT.

The CDR3 region is CASSRDGDNEQFF. CDR3 coding DNA: TGTGCCAGCAGCAGGGACGGGGACAATGAGCAGTTCTTC. The genes are TRBV2 and TRBJ2-1; either TRBD1 or TRBD2 may supply D (5 bases each). CDR3 length: 13 residues. The germline CDR1 and CDR2 sequences are SNHLY and FYNNEI. Trimming shortened V by 6 bases and J by 5 bases, and 11 bases separated the two germline ends. The variable domain in full, completed from reference TRBV2 and TRBJ2-1, reads EPEVTQTPSHQVTQMGQEVILRCVPISNHLYFYWYRQILGQKVEFLVSFYNNEISEKSEIFDDQFSVERPDGSNFTLKIRSTKLEDSAMYFCASSRDGDNEQFFGPGTRLTVL.

The sample holds a few counts of this clonotype. V and J are TRBV5-1 and TRBJ2-5; 7 bases agree with TRBD2. CDR1 is SGHRS, CDR2 YFSETQ, per germline. The CDR3 runs to 14 residues. V dropped 0 bases and J dropped 4; count of bases not matched to a gene: 3. This CDR3 is CASSLDWGGETQYF. The CDR3 DNA reads TGCGCCAGCAGCTTGGACTGGGGGGGAGAGACCCAGTACTTC.

This chain uses TRBV29-1 with TRBJ1-5; the D gene is possibly TRBD1 (6 bases). Trimming shortened V by 0 bases and J by 2 bases, and 8 bases separated the two germline ends. The CDR3 contains 14 residues. Germline CDR1 and CDR2: SQVTM and ANQGSEA. As DNA, the CDR3 is TGCAGCGTTGAAGAGGGGGCCGGCAATCAGCCCCAGCATTTT. As protein: CSVEEGAGNQPQHF.